The next 21 T cell receptor beta chains were all read from a single sample in a study of CD8 T cells in Susac syndrome. Random hexamers were used to reverse transcribe about 0.5 to 1 ug of RNA. TCRdb independently ran MiXCR on the immunoSEQ multiplex PCR reads; one entry per CDR3 protein. In the table there are more than 200,000 distinct CDR3 sequences, around 90% of which are singletons. Sequenced: CD8+ T cells from PBMCs. The receptor source for this set is a human donor with multiple sclerosis.

This chain connects TRBV4-1 to TRBJ1-4; 8 bases align to TRBD1. Germline trimming cut 1 base from V and 7 bases from J; bases unmatched to any gene: 5. Germline V gives CDR1 MGHRA, CDR2 YSYEKL. There are 15 residues in the CDR3. CDR3 amino acids: CASSQADRGGEKLFF. The CDR3 nucleotides read TGCGCCAGCAGCCAAGCCGACAGGGGCGGTGAAAAACTGTTTTTT.

This chain links TRBV11-2 with TRBJ2-2; D possibly corresponds to TRBD2 (6 bases). The CDR3 length is 15 residues. In germline, CDR1 is SGHAT, CDR2 FQNNGV. V lost 1 base to trimming and J lost 5 bases, with 11 bases between them. In nucleotides, the CDR3 is TGTGCCAGCAGCTTAGTATTGGAGGGGACCGGGGAGCTGTTTTTT. Protein: CASSLVLEGTGELFF. Full variable domain (remainder filled in from reference TRBV11-2 and TRBJ2-2): EAGVAQSPRYKIIEKRQSVAFWCNPISGHATLYWYQQILGQGPKLLIQFQNNGVVDDSQLPKDRFSAERLKGVDSTLKIQPAKLEDSAVYLCASSLVLEGTGELFFGEGSRLTVL.

V usage is TRBV5-1 and J usage is TRBJ2-1; D is possibly TRBD1 (6 bases). CDR1 is SGHRS and CDR2 is YFSETQ in the germline V gene. V dropped 2 bases and J dropped 1 base, with 10 bases sitting between them. CDR3 length: 15 residues. CDR3 coding DNA: TGCGCCAGCAGCTTATTAGGGGGTTCCTACAATGAGCAGTTCTTC. Its translation is CASSLLGGSYNEQFF.

The rearrangement uses TRBV7-9 and TRBJ2-7; tentative D call: TRBD1 (6 bases). The CDR3 length is 12 residues. Trimming stripped 3 bases from V and 5 bases from J, with 8 bases between. The V gene's germline CDR1 is SEHNR and CDR2 FQNEAQ (reference sequence). The DNA of the CDR3 is TGTGCCAGCAGCTTTTCAGGGGACGAGCAGTACTTC. It specifies CASSFSGDEQYF.

The chain combines TRBV30 with TRBJ1-1, with 9 bases identical to TRBD1. There are 14 residues in the CDR3. Germline assignment: CDR1 GTSNPN and CDR2 SVGIG (reference sequence). With 4 bases clipped from V and 6 bases from J, the junction kept 9 bases outside the gene matches. In nucleotides, the CDR3 is TGTGCCTGGATTCGAGGGACAGGGATACCTGAAGCTTTCTTT. Translation: CAWIRGTGIPEAFF.

The table lists this clonotype with a few counts. The V call is TRBV12-3 or TRBV12-4, the J call TRBJ2-3, with no clear D. The CDR3 is 12 amino acids. Trimming pared 1 base from V and 5 bases from J, leaving 4 bases between. Here the CDR3 reads CASSLGEDTQYF. The CDR3 bases are TGTGCCAGCAGTTTAGGGGAAGATACGCAGTATTTT.

The genes are TRBV2 and TRBJ2-1; D remains unclear. Trimming pared 7 bases from V and 7 bases from J, leaving 14 bases between. The CDR3 has 13 amino acids. CDR1 is SNHLY and CDR2 is FYNNEI in the germline V gene. Here the CDR3 DNA reads TGTGCCAGCACTGGGAAACCCGGGAATGAGCAGTTCTTC. It translates to CASTGKPGNEQFF.

The V and J genes are TRBV20-1 and TRBJ1-5; TRBD1 aligns across 10 bases. Germline V gene data show CDR1 as DFQATT and CDR2 as SNEGSKA (reference sequence). Germline trimming cut 1 base from V and 2 bases from J; bases unmatched to any gene: 8. This CDR3 comprises 17 residues. This chain's CDR3 is CSARAGVGQGRNQPQHF. As DNA, the CDR3 is TGCAGTGCTAGAGCTGGCGTGGGACAGGGGCGCAATCAGCCCCAGCATTTT.

A single count supports this clonotype. Germline is not matched at one junction end, which may reflect a read error. The V call is TRBV2, the J call TRBJ2-1; D gene unclear. CDR3 size: 11 residues. CDR1 is SNHLY and CDR2 is FYNNEI in the germline V gene. This CDR3 is CASSGPGDWGF. CDR3 bases: TGTGCCAGCAGTGGCCCCGGAGACTGGGGCTTC. The entire variable domain, with the rest obtained from reference TRBV2 and TRBJ2-1, is as follows: EPEVTQTPSHQVTQMGQEVILRCVPISNHLYFYWYRQILGQKVEFLVSFYNNEISEKSEIFDDQFSVERPDGSNFTLKIRSTKLEDSAMYFCASSGPGDWGFGPGTRLTVL.

This sequence joins TRBV19 and TRBJ2-7; 9 bases align to TRBD1. The V and J ends lost 5 bases and 3 bases, in that order; junction bases with no gene match: 8. CDR3 length: 15 residues. From germline, CDR1 is LNHDA and CDR2 SQIVND (reference sequence). CDR3 DNA sequence: TGTGCCAGTAGTGCGGCCGGGACAGGGATCTACGAGCAGTACTTC. Its translation: CASSAAGTGIYEQYF.

The chain is built from TRBV10-3 and TRBJ2-4, with D tentatively TRBD1 (6 bases). The CDR3 is 15 amino acids. The germline V gene encodes CDR1 ENHRY and CDR2 SYGVKD. V dropped 2 bases and J dropped 2 bases, with 10 bases sitting between them. CDR3 in amino acids: CAISEIQGSKNIQYF. For the CDR3, the DNA is TGTGCCATCAGTGAGATACAGGGCTCCAAAAACATTCAGTACTTC.

This chain uses TRBV13 with TRBJ1-6; 9 nucleotides match TRBD1. The CDR3 has 16 amino acids. From germline, CDR1 is PRHDT and CDR2 FYEKMQ (reference sequence). V trimming: 5 bases; J trimming: 9 bases; junction bases outside the gene matches: 11. Written as DNA, the CDR3 is TGTGCCAGCAGCCCCCCCGGGACAGGGAAAGGTTCACCCCTCCACTTT. Its translation: CASSPPGTGKGSPLHF. Looking up the rest from reference TRBV13 and TRBJ1-6 gives the full variable domain: AAGVIQSPRHLIKEKRETATLKCYPIPRHDTVYWYQQGPGQDPQFLISFYEKMQSDKGSIPDRFSAQQFSDYHSELNMSSLELGDSALYFCASSPPGTGKGSPLHFGNGTRLTVT.

V is TRBV27 and J is TRBJ2-3; the match to TRBD2 covers 9 bases. The germline V gene encodes CDR1 MNHEY and CDR2 SMNVEV (reference sequence). The V and J ends lost 1 base and 5 bases, in that order; junction bases with no gene match: 4. This CDR3 is 15 amino acids long. CDR3 region: CASSLLAGARDTQYF. The CDR3 DNA sequence: TGTGCCAGCAGTTTATTAGCGGGGGCAAGAGATACGCAGTATTTT.

The genes are TRBV6-6 and TRBJ2-5, with 7 bases identical to TRBD1. V was pared by 6 bases and J by 2 bases, with 6 bases of the junction left unmatched. This CDR3 has 14 residues. Germline loops: CDR1 MNHNY, CDR2 SVGAGI (reference sequence). CDR3 protein: CASRTGQLQETQYF. Written as DNA, the CDR3 is TGTGCCAGCAGGACGGGACAGCTTCAAGAGACCCAGTACTTC.

This clonotype was counted once. The V and J genes are TRBV14 and TRBJ2-7; D gene unclear. CDR3 length equals 13 residues. Germline V lookup: CDR1 SGHDN, CDR2 FVKESK. Trimming removed 5 bases from V and 3 bases from J, with 11 bases in between. The CDR3 here is CASSKPGRYEQYF. As DNA, the CDR3 is TGTGCCAGCAGCAAGCCAGGACGCTACGAGCAGTACTTC. Based on the CDR3 plus reference TRBV14 and TRBJ2-7, the full variable domain is EAGVTQFPSHSVIEKGQTVTLRCDPISGHDNLYWYRRVMGKEIKFLLHFVKESKQDESGMPNNRFLAERTGGTYSTLKVQPAELEDSGVYFCASSKPGRYEQYFGPGTRLTVT.

The chain has TRBV5-6 and TRBJ2-7, with a possible D match to TRBD2 (5 bases). This CDR3 region has 14 residues. V was shortened by 4 bases and J by 2 bases, with 13 bases between the two germline ends. CDR1 SGHDT and CDR2 YYEEEE come from the germline V gene. The CDR3 DNA reads as TGTGCCAGCAGCCCCGGAGGATCTGCCTACGAGCAGTACTTC. Encoded protein: CASSPGGSAYEQYF.

The chain uses TRBV7-9 and TRBJ2-3; TRBD2 might be the D (6 bases). The CDR3 consists of 15 residues. The V gene's germline CDR1 is SEHNR and CDR2 FQNEAQ (reference sequence). The V end lost 4 bases, the J end lost 5 bases, and 16 bases lay between the germline ends. CDR3 in DNA: TGTGCCAGCAGCTCACTAGCTACAACTGGAGATACGCAGTATTTT. This translates into CASSSLATTGDTQYF.

The chain uses TRBV7-6 and TRBJ1-6; perhaps TRBD1 as D (5 bases). This CDR3 contains 14 residues. Trimming pared 2 bases from V and 10 bases from J, leaving 12 bases between. Germline V gene lookup returns CDR1 SGHVS and CDR2 FNYEAQ. In DNA, the CDR3 is TGTGCCAGCAGCTTAATAGCCAGGGACTCACCCCTCCACTTT. Protein: CASSLIARDSPLHF.

With regard to this clonotype: The germline gene is not matched at one end of the junction; a read error may be the cause. The chain has TRBV4-1 and TRBJ2-1; unclear D gene. Germline CDR1 and CDR2: MGHRA and YSYEKL. This CDR3 contains 14 residues. This CDR3 reads CASSQDQVYYEQFF. CDR3 sequence (DNA): TGCGCCAGCAGCCAAGATCAAGTCTACTATGAGCAGTTCTTC.

V and J are TRBV19 and TRBJ2-5, with a weak D call TRBD1 (6 bases). CDR1 is LNHDA and CDR2 is SQIVND in the germline V gene (reference sequence). V was pared by 6 bases and J by 2 bases, with 13 bases between. The CDR3 has 14 residues. The CDR3 is CASSEGDPQETQYF. As DNA, the CDR3 is TGTGCCAGTAGCGAGGGGGATCCGCAAGAGACCCAGTACTTC.

This chain uses TRBV29-1 with TRBJ1-2, with 8 nucleotides matching TRBD1. CDR3 length: 13 amino acids. The germline CDR1 and CDR2 sequences are SQVTM and ANQGSEA. V dropped 7 bases and J dropped 2; count of bases not matched to a gene: 6. CDR3 DNA sequence: TGCAGCGCTGTGACAGGGGACAACTATGGCTACACCTTC. This codes for CSAVTGDNYGYTF.